This T cell receptor beta chain is from a study of technical replicates of blood from several donors. Produced via immunoSEQ multiplex PCR; TCRdb's table is partial and in-frame only. There are under 90,000 clones in the sample; roughly 93% occur only once, and 0.2% to 0.25% lies in the top ten. CDR3 length: 16 residues. Per germline, CDR1 SGDLS and CDR2 YYNGEE. With V trimmed by 2 bases and J by 8 bases, 8 bases remained unmatched. The receptor was isolated from a human donor in good health. V usage is TRBV9 and J usage is TRBJ2-7; 15 nucleotides match TRBD2. Sequencing was done on a sample of T cells isolated from PBMCs. CDR3 in DNA: TGTGCCAGCAGCGTGGAACCTGGGACTAGCGGGAGGAAGCAGTACTTC. This codes for CASSVEPGTSGRKQYF.